These 18 T cell receptor beta chains originate from one sample sequenced in a study of T cell repertoires in cytomegalovirus infection. MiXCR, applied by TCRdb to the reads, yields one record per CDR3 protein. Of around 450,000 distinct CDR3 sequences in the sample, approximately 10% were seen once. The sample consisted of PBMCs. The source is a human donor in good health (CMV status not recorded). Some clones in this sample may be carry-over from other donors' samples.

This clonotype was detected many times. The J gene is TRBJ2-7, the V gene TRBV6-5; D gene uncertain. Germline V CDR1 and CDR2: MNHEY, SVGAGI. The CDR3 is 16 residues long. The V end was cut by 2 bases, the J end by 6 bases, with 20 bases between. Written as DNA, the CDR3 is TGTGCCAGCAGTTACACTCAACAGAGAACCTCGCTCGAGCAGTACTTC. This codes for CASSYTQQRTSLEQYF.

This clonotype was recorded at least ten times. The rearrangement uses TRBV7-9 and TRBJ1-2; TRBD1 is a possible D gene (6 bases). CDR3 length: 11 residues. The V end was cut by 10 bases, the J end by 7 bases, with 13 bases between. The germline V gene has CDR1 SEHNR and CDR2 FQNEAQ (reference sequence). The CDR3: CATAEGGGYTF. The CDR3 nucleotides read TGTGCCACCGCCGAGGGGGGTGGCTACACCTTC.

This clonotype was counted between two and nine times. This chain connects TRBV5-1 to TRBJ1-4, with 7 bases that match TRBD1. V lost 4 bases to trimming and J lost 2 bases; unmatched junction nucleotides: 5. CDR3 length: 15 residues. CDR1 and CDR2 from the germline V gene are SGHRS and YFSETQ. CDR3 coding DNA: TGCGCCAGCAGCAAGGACAGGCCCACTAATGAAAAACTGTTTTTT. Protein product: CASSKDRPTNEKLFF.

This clonotype was counted ten times or more. This chain links TRBV6-6 with TRBJ1-1; a weak D match, TRBD1 (5 bases). Per germline, CDR1 MNHNY and CDR2 SVGAGI (reference sequence). Trimming removed 2 bases from V and 1 base from J, with 8 bases in between. CDR3 size: 14 residues. CDR3 nucleotides: TGTGCCAGCAGTTACCGGGGCACGAACACTGAAGCTTTCTTT. Translation gives CASSYRGTNTEAFF.

This clonotype was found many times. V is TRBV18 and J is TRBJ2-7; D perhaps matches TRBD1 (6 bases). Germline assignment: CDR1 KGHSH and CDR2 LQKENI. The germline V and J ends were trimmed by 3 bases and 3 bases, with 12 bases remaining between them. This CDR3 contains 14 residues. The CDR3 DNA follows: TGTGCCAGCTCACCTCAGGGGCTTGGCTACGAGCAGTACTTC. As protein: CASSPQGLGYEQYF.

The chain is built from TRBV10-3 and TRBJ2-1; 12 bases match TRBD2. Germline V gene data show CDR1 as ENHRY and CDR2 as SYGVKD. There are 14 residues in the CDR3. V shed 4 bases and J 7 bases; nucleotides not matched to a gene: 2. CDR3 residues: CAISGLAGENEQFF. In nucleotides, the CDR3 is TGTGCCATCAGTGGACTAGCGGGAGAGAATGAGCAGTTCTTC.

This clonotype appeared many times. The rearrangement uses TRBV28 and TRBJ2-3; D unresolved. The CDR3 contains 16 residues. Germline assignment: CDR1 MDHEN and CDR2 SYDVKM. V lost 1 base and J lost 1, with 12 bases in between. DNA of the CDR3: TGTGCCAGCAGTTTATTTCGGCCAGTCCGCACAGATACGCAGTATTTT. Its protein is CASSLFRPVRTDTQYF.

The CDR3 is CSASESHRDYGYTF. For the CDR3, the DNA is TGCAGTGCTAGTGAGTCCCACAGGGATTACGGCTACACCTTC. The chain employs TRBV20-1 and TRBJ1-2, with D perhaps TRBD1 (6 bases). V gave up 3 bases and J gave up 8 bases, with 19 bases separating them. CDR3 length equals 14 residues. Germline loops: CDR1 DFQATT, CDR2 SNEGSKA (reference sequence).

The V gene is TRBV3-1, the J gene TRBJ2-1, with D unclear. The CDR3 loop spans 13 amino acids. V shed 0 bases and J shed 10 bases, with 10 bases lying between them. Looked up from germline, CDR1 is LGHDT and CDR2 is YNNKEL (reference sequence). The DNA of the CDR3 is TGTGCCAGCAGCCAAGATAGGCAGGTGGAGCAGTTCTTC. It yields the protein CASSQDRQVEQFF.

This clonotype was detected ten times or more. The rearrangement links TRBV11-3 to TRBJ2-2; TRBD2 matches 13 bases. Per germline, CDR1 SGHNT and CDR2 YENEEA. Trimming took 5 bases from V and 2 from J; bases not matched to a gene: 8. The length of the CDR3 is 18 residues. The CDR3 reads CASSPGLAGALNTGELFF. Here the CDR3 DNA reads TGTGCCAGCAGCCCAGGACTAGCGGGGGCCTTAAACACCGGGGAGCTGTTTTTT.

This clonotype was detected a few times. V and J are TRBV2 and TRBJ2-7, with unresolved D. The germline V gene has CDR1 SNHLY and CDR2 FYNNEI. CDR3 length: 11 amino acids. Trimming took 6 bases from V and 4 from J, leaving 7 bases between them. The CDR3 protein is CASRLDYEQYF. CDR3 DNA: TGTGCCAGCAGACTGGATTACGAGCAGTACTTC.

The chain recombines TRBV29-1 with TRBJ2-5; weak D call: TRBD1 (5 bases). Germline values: CDR1 SQVTM, CDR2 ANQGSEA. The CDR3 runs to 14 residues. V was cut by 6 bases and J by 5 bases, with 19 bases left in between. Written as DNA, the CDR3 is TGCAGCGTAGAAAGATTGGGGCTCGGGGAGACCCAGTACTTC. Amino acids: CSVERLGLGETQYF.

This clonotype occurred a few times. This chain joins TRBV2 and TRBJ1-2, with D tentatively TRBD1 (5 bases). Germline values: CDR1 SNHLY, CDR2 FYNNEI. Trimming took 6 bases from V and 6 from J, leaving 14 bases between them. The CDR3 loop spans 13 amino acids. CDR3 in amino acids: CASSRTSRDGYTF. The DNA of the CDR3 is TGTGCCAGCAGCAGAACCTCCAGGGATGGCTACACCTTC. Full variable domain (missing parts from reference TRBV2 and TRBJ1-2): EPEVTQTPSHQVTQMGQEVILRCVPISNHLYFYWYRQILGQKVEFLVSFYNNEISEKSEIFDDQFSVERPDGSNFTLKIRSTKLEDSAMYFCASSRTSRDGYTFGSGTRLTVV.

The rearrangement joins TRBV10-3 to TRBJ1-2, with 10 bases matching TRBD1. The CDR3 covers 14 residues. CDR1 and CDR2 from the germline V gene are ENHRY and SYGVKD. Unmatched junction bases numbered 4, after V lost 2 bases and J lost 7 bases. The CDR3 loop reads CAISEVGTGVGYTF. CDR3 in DNA: TGTGCCATCAGTGAGGTCGGGACAGGGGTTGGCTACACCTTC.

On this clonotype: A much larger clone is a single base away; this may be a read error. This rearrangement joins TRBV24-1 to TRBJ2-3; TRBD1 matches at 8 bases. CDR1 is KGHDR, CDR2 SFDVKD, per germline. This CDR3 is 15 amino acids long. The CDR3 spells CASSDRGQGRDTQYF. The CDR3 DNA is TGTGCCTCCAGTGATCGAGGACAGGGTAGGGATACGCAGTATTTT.

This clonotype was observed many times. The rearrangement links TRBV7-9 to TRBJ2-5; 8 bases align to TRBD2. Germline CDR1 SEHNR, CDR2 FQNEAQ (reference sequence). Germline trimming cut 0 bases from V and 2 bases from J; bases unmatched to any gene: 2. CDR3 size: 15 residues. CDR3 nucleotide sequence: TGTGCCAGCAGCTTAGCTAGCGGGACTCAAGAGACCCAGTACTTC. This encodes CASSLASGTQETQYF.

This clonotype was recorded at least ten times. The genes are TRBV28 and TRBJ1-4, with TRBD1 matching 7 bases. J was trimmed by 7 bases and V by 4 bases; bases with no gene match: 6. This CDR3 has 14 amino acids. The V gene's germline CDR1 is MDHEN and CDR2 SYDVKM. The CDR3 coding sequence is TGTGCCAGCAGTTCTCCCGGGACAGTTGAAAAACTGTTTTTT. It translates to CASSSPGTVEKLFF. Looking up the rest from reference TRBV28 and TRBJ1-4 gives the full variable domain: DVKVTQSSRYLVKRTGEKVFLECVQDMDHENMFWYRQDPGLGLRLIYFSYDVKMKEKGDIPEGYSVSREKKERFSLILESASTNQTSMYLCASSSPGTVEKLFFGSGTQLSVL.

This chain joins TRBV6-6 and TRBJ2-3; 12 bases match TRBD1. The length of the CDR3 is 15 residues. Germline CDR1 reads MNHNY; CDR2 reads SVGAGI (reference sequence). The V and J ends lost 10 bases and 3 bases, in that order; junction bases with no gene match: 8. CDR3 in amino acids: CANSLGQGATDTQYF. For the CDR3, the DNA is TGTGCCAACAGCCTGGGACAGGGGGCAACAGATACGCAGTATTTT.